The clone carrying this TCR beta chain was seen a few times. The antigen is not known. 5'RACE template switching generated TCR cDNA, adding a universal primer site and UMIs. TCRdb re-called the 5' RACE reads through MiXCR, storing one row per CDR3 protein. The sample yields 300,000 to 400,000 distinct CDR3 sequences, roughly 6.2% seen once. Per germline, CDR1 DFQATT and CDR2 SNEGSKA (reference sequence). CDR3 length: 15 amino acids. J lost 6 bases, V lost 6 bases, and 9 bases had no gene match. This sample was taken from a study of T cells after yellow fever vaccination. Study-wide results and limits: Only a small proportion of the clonotypes turned up in both the CD4 and the CD8 compartments, likely arising from convergent recombination. Among primary-vaccination clones, most reappeared after the booster, at 95% to 96% for CD4 and more than 75% for CD8.

The V gene is TRBV20-1, the J gene TRBJ2-1; 12 bases are shared with TRBD2. This TCR came from a man aged 30 to 39 who received the YFV17D yellow fever vaccine. The sequencing here drew on PBMCs, taken 5 days after the yellow fever booster vaccination. The CDR3 DNA reads as TGCAGTGCACCTACCGGGACTAGCGGGCTCAATGAGCAGTTCTTC. It encodes CSAPTGTSGLNEQFF.